The source of this TCR beta chain is a study of blood T cell repertoires in COVID-19. Turning to the study itself: The United States, Italy and Spain were the sources of the acute and convalescent COVID-19 samples. From T cells, B-cell-depleted T cells, or PBMCs came the material, which was cDNA or gDNA.

Germline assignment: CDR1 SGHRS and CDR2 YFSETQ. V was clipped by 4 bases and J by 5 bases; unmatched bases: 5. The CDR3 has 14 residues. In the study's own analysis: For nucleated cells, counts were estimated from reference gene primer amplification. Clones were read by immunoSEQ multiplex PCR, and TCRdb kept only the in-frame ones, dropping some. V and J calls and clone size are given by that table; D and trimming were obtained from the DNA. In the table there are roughly 84,000 clones, roughly 78% of which are singletons. This chain connects TRBV5-1 to TRBJ1-1, with 10 bases fitting TRBD1. The sequence derives from a man in his sixties with COVID-19, enrolled during active disease. The sequenced material came from peripheral blood. CDR3 bases: TGCGCCAGCAGCCCCGGGACAGGGGTAACTGAAGCTTTCTTT. This codes for CASSPGTGVTEAFF.